These 3 T cell receptor beta chains came from one sample sequenced in a study of shared clonotypes between healthy human individuals (dated by TCRdb to the early 2020s). Libraries came from the immunoSEQ multiplex PCR assay. TCRdb provides this immuneACCESS table in a form limited to in-frame rearrangements. Some clones are lacking; in checked studies, under half of them reflect an unresolved V gene, and why the rest are absent is not known. The sample data list approximately 980,000 clones, and over 60% of these were observed just once. Approximately 1.5% of the sample rests with the top ten. The sequenced sample was memory CD4+ T cells sorted from blood. Read against the paper, the sample's cell subset or site label means: CD45RA-negative fraction. The receptors originated from a man aged 18 to 30 in good health.

V and J are TRBV28 and TRBJ2-1; the D gene is possibly TRBD1 (6 bases). V shed 2 bases and J shed 7 bases, with 9 bases lying between them. The CDR3 is made up of 13 amino acids. Germline V CDR1 and CDR2: MDHEN, SYDVKM. The CDR3 DNA is TGTGCCAGCAGTTTAGGGGGCGAGAATGAGCAGTTCTTC. The encoded protein is CASSLGGENEQFF.

This clone was counted between two and nine times. V is TRBV6-1 and J is TRBJ2-7; tentatively, D is TRBD1 (6 bases). The CDR3 is made up of 15 amino acids. Trimming removed 1 base from V and 4 bases from J, with 14 bases in between. Germline loops: CDR1 MNHNS, CDR2 SASEGT. CDR3 amino acids: CASSEGTGNIYEQYF. The DNA for the CDR3 is TGTGCCAGCAGTGAAGGTACAGGGAATATTTACGAGCAGTACTTC.

The CDR3 loop reads CASTWTGGFSPLHF. In DNA, the CDR3 is TGTGCCAGCACCTGGACAGGGGGGTTTTCACCCCTCCACTTT. The chain couples TRBV28 to TRBJ1-6; TRBD1 matches 10 bases. Germline lookup yields CDR1 MDHEN and CDR2 SYDVKM. This CDR3 spans 14 amino acids. V was clipped by 7 bases and J by 9 bases; unmatched bases: 6.